These T cell receptor beta chains were read from a single sample in a study of blood T cell repertoires in COVID-19. Libraries were prepared by immunoSEQ multiplex PCR; TCRdb keeps only in-frame clonotypes and omits some of them. The repertoire holds under 300,000 clones, with about 86% as singletons. The material sequenced was peripheral blood. The receptors were gathered from a man aged 18 to 35 with active or convalescent COVID-19. CDR3s include the opening cysteine and the closing phenylalanine or tryptophan. Each record gives: V gene, D gene, clone size, CDR3 length, J gene, CDR3 protein, CDR3 DNA. A D gene is named only where the DNA matches it firmly. Rows may omit the clone size; those that give it use once, few, many or a size class.

>TRBV28|.|.|14|TRBJ1-2
CASMMAGSNYGYTF
TGTGCCAGCATGATGGCAGGCTCTAACTATGGCTACACCTTC
>TRBV12-3/TRBV12-4|TRBD2|.|12|TRBJ2-5
CASRRESETQYF
TGTGCCAGCAGGCGGGAGTCCGAGACCCAGTACTTC
>TRBV5-1|.|.|17|TRBJ2-1
CASSLRPPWSSYNEQFF
TGCGCCAGCAGCTTGAGACCCCCATGGAGCTCCTACAATGAGCAGTTCTTC
>TRBV11-3|.|.|13|TRBJ1-3
CASSYGRGNTIYF
TGTGCCAGCAGCTACGGGCGGGGGAACACCATATATTTT
>TRBV6-5|.|.|15|TRBJ1-4
CASSYTSGEFEKLFF
TGTGCCAGCAGTTACACCTCAGGGGAGTTTGAAAAACTGTTTTTT
>TRBV7-8|.|.|14|TRBJ2-7
CASSLAGLLYEQYF
TGTGCCAGCAGCTTAGCGGGGCTCCTCTACGAGCAGTACTTC
>TRBV19|TRBD1|.|14|TRBJ2-1
CASSNRQGRNEQFF
TGTGCCAGTAGTAACCGACAGGGACGCAATGAGCAGTTCTTC
>TRBV4-1|.|.|12|TRBJ2-3
CASSQTSNTQYF
TGCGCCAGCAGCCAAACTTCGAATACGCAGTATTTT
>TRBV9|TRBD1|.|17|TRBJ1-1
CASSASTGTGGNTEAFF
TGTGCCAGCAGCGCGAGCACCGGGACAGGGGGGAACACTGAAGCTTTCTTT
>TRBV7-2|.|.|14|TRBJ2-7
CASSLVTQDGAQYF
TGTGCCAGCAGCTTAGTTACGCAGGATGGTGCGCAGTACTTC
>TRBV27|.|.|17|TRBJ2-3
CASSSSVSAGRVDTQYF
TGTGCCAGCAGCTCATCGGTATCGGCGGGGAGAGTAGATACGCAGTATTTT
>TRBV27|TRBD1|.|15|TRBJ2-1
CASSSRDRPYNEQFF
TGTGCCAGCAGTTCCCGGGACAGACCCTACAATGAGCAGTTCTTC
>TRBV2|.|.|14|TRBJ2-7
CASSDWLASYEQYF
TGTGCCAGCAGTGATTGGCTAGCCTCCTACGAGCAGTACTTC
>TRBV21-1|.|.|11|TRBJ1-1
CASRQNTEAFF
TGTGCCAGCAGACAGAACACTGAAGCTTTCTTT
>TRBV6-5|TRBD1|.|14|TRBJ1-5
CASTLGGGYQPQHF
TGTGCCAGCACCTTAGGAGGGGGCTATCAGCCCCAGCATTTT
>TRBV28|.|.|12|TRBJ1-1
CASSMDGGRAFF
TGTGCCAGCAGCATGGACGGGGGAAGAGCTTTCTTT
>TRBV6-5|TRBD1|.|15|TRBJ1-4
CASNSRTGIMEKLFF
TGTGCCAGCAACTCTCGGACAGGGATAATGGAAAAACTGTTTTTT
>TRBV6-5|.|few|14|TRBJ2-7
CASRLGRQDYEQYF
TGTGCCAGCAGACTAGGCCGACAGGACTACGAGCAGTACTTC
>TRBV5-1|.|.|14|TRBJ2-7
CASGWSDPSYEQYF
TGCGCCAGCGGTTGGAGTGACCCTTCCTACGAGCAGTACTTC
>TRBV3-1/TRBV3-2|.|.|13|TRBJ2-7
CASSQITRSKQYF
TGTGCCAGCAGCCAAATTACGAGGTCCAAGCAGTACTTC
>TRBV7-9|.|.|12|TRBJ1-1
CASSLIATEAFF
TGTGCCAGCAGTCTTATAGCCACTGAAGCTTTCTTT
>TRBV5-1|TRBD1|.|16|TRBJ1-2
CASSSNTGDRNYGYTF
TGCGCCAGCAGTTCCAACACAGGGGATAGAAACTATGGCTACACCTTC